The 17 T cell receptor beta chains presented below share a single source sample, sequenced in a study of cytomegalovirus exposure and HLA in healthy donors (TCRdb year 2017). Library preparation used the immunoSEQ multiplex PCR assay. For the multiplex PCR, a mixture combining 60 forward primers for TCR Vbeta segments and 13 reverse primers for TCR Jbeta segments was used. The table was pulled from immuneACCESS by TCRdb, which kept in-frame rearrangements only. Such tables lose some clones; where checked, under half of the loss comes from unresolved V genes, and the rest has no known cause. The sample records 150,000 to 200,000 clones, over 70% of which are singletons. The ten largest clones represent 3.8% of the sample. The specimen sequenced was PBMCs. The receptors originated from a man aged 45-65 years in good health and CMV-seronegative.

This clone was seen once. This chain connects TRBV6-5 to TRBJ2-7; the D gene is possibly TRBD1 (5 bases). The CDR3 is 14 amino acids. Trimming left V 0 bases short and J 3 bases short, with 9 bases between. Germline loops: CDR1 MNHEY, CDR2 SVGAGI. The CDR3 DNA reads TGTGCCAGCAGTTACTCGAGGCAGGGCTACGAGCAGTACTTC. As protein: CASSYSRQGYEQYF.

The chain links TRBV4-1 to TRBJ1-2; D may be TRBD1 (5 bases). With 0 bases removed from V and 0 bases from J, the gap between germline ends came to 8 bases. The germline gives CDR1 MGHRA, CDR2 YSYEKL. CDR3 length: 15 residues. CDR3 nucleotides: TGCGCCAGCAGCCAAGATAAACAGGCTAACTATGGCTACACCTTC. Translated, it gives CASSQDKQANYGYTF.

The chain uses TRBV2 and TRBJ2-2; 11 bases fit TRBD2. Looked up from germline, CDR1 is SNHLY and CDR2 is FYNNEI. V lost 3 bases, J lost 4 bases, and 7 bases stayed unmatched. The CDR3 totals 17 residues. The CDR3 coding sequence is TGTGCCAGCAGTGAGTTTAGCGGGGGGGCCGTCACCGGGGAGCTGTTTTTT. This translates into CASSEFSGGAVTGELFF.

The chain has TRBV5-1 and TRBJ1-3, with D unresolved. Germline CDR1 is SGHRS and CDR2 is YFSETQ. With 3 bases removed from V and 0 bases from J, the gap between germline ends came to 10 bases. The CDR3 runs 15 residues. This CDR3 reads CASSSASGSGNTIYF. The CDR3 DNA is TGCGCCAGCAGCTCGGCGTCGGGCTCTGGAAACACCATATATTTT.

The CDR3 coding sequence is TGTGCCAGCAGCCGTACAGGGCAGGGCTATGGCTACACCTTC. Translated: CASSRTGQGYGYTF. The rearrangement joins TRBV11-2 to TRBJ1-2, with D possibly matching TRBD1 (6 bases). This CDR3 is built from 14 residues. CDR1 is SGHAT, CDR2 FQNNGV, per germline. V lost 5 bases to trimming and J lost 4 bases, with 14 bases between them.

V is TRBV27 and J is TRBJ2-3; 9 bases line up with TRBD2. CDR3 length equals 16 residues. Germline V lookup: CDR1 MNHEY, CDR2 SMNVEV (reference sequence). V shed 0 bases and J 5 bases; nucleotides not matched to a gene: 6. The CDR3 sequence: CASSLSRGGAGDTQYF. CDR3 bases: TGTGCCAGCAGTTTATCGCGCGGGGGGGCAGGAGATACGCAGTATTTT.

The chain couples TRBV4-1 to TRBJ1-3; D remains ambiguous. The CDR3 loop spans 15 amino acids. CDR1 is MGHRA, CDR2 YSYEKL, per germline. Deletions cut 11 bases from V and 2 bases from J, with 19 bases between. CDR3 amino acids: CAPPRTRDTGNTIYF. CDR3 bases: TGCGCCCCCCCGAGGACCCGGGATACTGGAAACACCATATATTTT.

The chain couples TRBV27 to TRBJ1-2; no definite D call. The CDR3 covers 12 residues. Trimming stripped 6 bases from V and 8 bases from J, with 13 bases between. Germline V CDR1 and CDR2: MNHEY, SMNVEV (reference sequence). In DNA, the CDR3 is TGTGCCAGCAGCCCCGACGGGTCCGGCTACACCTTC. This sequence encodes CASSPDGSGYTF.

This rearrangement joins TRBV30 to TRBJ2-7; D is unresolved. Looked up from germline, CDR1 is GTSNPN and CDR2 is SVGIG (reference sequence). The CDR3 sequence is 11 residues long. Trimming removed 4 bases at V and 10 bases at J, with 14 bases between. The CDR3 DNA sequence: TGTGCCTGGACCACCCTCGGGTCCCAGTACTTC. It encodes CAWTTLGSQYF.

This chain connects TRBV11-2 to TRBJ1-1; D gene unclear. The V end lost 5 bases, the J end lost 5 bases, and 9 bases lay between the germline ends. This CDR3 spans 12 amino acids. CDR1 SGHAT and CDR2 FQNNGV come from the germline V gene. CDR3 sequence: CASSQTPTEAFF. The CDR3 nucleotides are TGTGCCAGCAGCCAAACTCCGACTGAAGCTTTCTTT.

The gene calls are TRBV18 and TRBJ1-5, with TRBD1 identical over 7 bases. The CDR3 has 13 amino acids. Trimming removed 5 bases from V and 2 bases from J; junction bases left unmatched: 0. Germline lookup yields CDR1 KGHSH and CDR2 LQKENI. CDR3 in amino acids: CASSTGGNQPQHF. For the CDR3, the DNA is TGTGCCAGCTCAACAGGGGGCAATCAGCCCCAGCATTTT.

The chain is built from TRBV7-9 and TRBJ2-1; 8 positions agree with TRBD2. The CDR3 loop spans 14 amino acids. Germline-derived CDR1 and CDR2 are SEHNR and FQNEAQ (reference sequence). V was clipped by 5 bases and J by 2 bases; unmatched bases: 2. The CDR3 nucleotides read TGTGCCAGCAGCACGGGACTAGCCTACAATGAGCAGTTCTTC. Its translation is CASSTGLAYNEQFF.

V is TRBV13 and J is TRBJ1-4, with 7 bases matching TRBD1. The CDR3 is made up of 14 amino acids. The V gene's germline CDR1 is PRHDT and CDR2 FYEKMQ (reference sequence). J was trimmed by 8 bases and V by 5 bases; bases with no gene match: 8. CDR3 in amino acids: CASSQTGHGEKLFF. The DNA for the CDR3 is TGTGCCAGCAGCCAGACAGGGCACGGGGAAAAACTGTTTTTT.

The chain links TRBV6-1 to TRBJ1-6; 11 bases fit TRBD1. Germline V gene lookup returns CDR1 MNHNS and CDR2 SASEGT. The V gene end was trimmed by 7 bases and the J gene end by 7 bases; junction bases not matched to a gene: 6. CDR3 length: 15 amino acids. The CDR3 nucleotides are TGTGCCAGCACCCGGACAGGGGGCAAGAATTCACCCCTCCACTTT. Its protein product is CASTRTGGKNSPLHF.

This chain links TRBV7-9 with TRBJ1-3; D gene unclear. V was cut by 4 bases and J by 0 bases, with 16 bases left in between. This CDR3 contains 17 residues. The germline V gene has CDR1 SEHNR and CDR2 FQNEAQ (reference sequence). CDR3 sequence reads: CASSSLDLLNSGNTIYF. The CDR3 DNA reads TGTGCCAGCAGCTCCTTGGACTTACTCAACTCTGGAAACACCATATATTTT.

The J gene is TRBJ2-7, the V gene TRBV6-6; 9 positions match TRBD1. With 6 bases clipped from V and 5 bases from J, the junction kept 8 bases outside the gene matches. The CDR3 contains 14 residues. CDR1 MNHNY and CDR2 SVGAGI come from the germline V gene (reference sequence). CDR3 region: CASRRGQGGDEQYF. The CDR3 DNA reads TGTGCCAGCAGGCGGGGACAGGGAGGGGACGAGCAGTACTTC.

The rearrangement uses TRBV5-4 and TRBJ2-4, with D possibly TRBD1 on 6 matching bases. V was clipped by 2 bases and J by 6 bases, with 15 bases between them. The CDR3 spans 15 residues. Per the germline V gene, CDR1 is SGHNT and CDR2 is YYREEE (reference sequence). CDR3 DNA: TGTGCCAGCAGCTTTGGTCCAGGGGCGGTAAACATTCAGTACTTC. As protein: CASSFGPGAVNIQYF.